The 27 T cell receptor beta chains listed next were all sequenced from one sample in a study of blood T cell repertoires in COVID-19. Assay used: immunoSEQ multiplex PCR; TCRdb lists only in-frame clones, some missing. The table lists around 210,000 clones, around 82% of them singletons. The specimen sequenced was peripheral blood. These receptors originate from a woman between 65 and 79 years old with acute or convalescent COVID-19.

This clone was seen a single time. The chain is built from TRBV28 and TRBJ1-2; 8 bases align to TRBD1. The ends lost 5 bases at V and 1 base at J; junction bases unmatched: 15. This CDR3 has 18 amino acids. In germline, CDR1 is MDHEN, CDR2 SYDVKM. The CDR3 nucleotides read TGTGCCAGCAGTCCATCGACAGGGGCCGACACTATTAACTATGGCTACACCTTC. The encoded protein is CASSPSTGADTINYGYTF.

This clone was detected only a few times. V is TRBV15 and J is TRBJ2-1; D gene unclear. The V end lost 8 bases, the J end lost 1 base, and 6 bases lay between the germline ends. This CDR3 spans 12 amino acids. From germline, CDR1 is LNHNV and CDR2 YYDKDF (reference sequence). The CDR3 loop reads CATVSSYNEQFF. The CDR3 DNA sequence: TGTGCCACCGTTTCATCCTACAATGAGCAGTTCTTC.

J is TRBJ1-5 and V is TRBV18; D is ambiguous. Trimming took 0 bases from V and 2 from J, leaving 14 bases between them. CDR1 KGHSH and CDR2 LQKENI come from the germline V gene. This CDR3 region has 17 residues. The CDR3 spells CASSPPSGLSGNQPQHF. CDR3 nucleotide sequence: TGTGCCAGCTCACCACCCTCAGGCCTTTCCGGCAATCAGCCCCAGCATTTT.

This clone was seen once. The genes are TRBV7-9 and TRBJ2-6; possibly TRBD1 for D (6 bases). Trimming shortened V by 1 base and J by 4 bases, and 14 bases separated the two germline ends. This CDR3 is built from 17 residues. The germline V gene has CDR1 SEHNR and CDR2 FQNEAQ (reference sequence). The CDR3 nucleotides are TGTGCCAGCAGCTTAGGTTCAGGGGTTAAAGGGGCCAACGTCCTGACTTTC. This encodes CASSLGSGVKGANVLTF.

This chain uses TRBV9 with TRBJ2-7, with D possibly being TRBD1 (5 bases). The CDR3 contains 15 residues. Germline loops: CDR1 SGDLS, CDR2 YYNGEE. Trimming took off 0 bases at V and 5 bases at J, with 15 bases between the two ends. The chain's CDR3 is CASSVGTPSRNEQYF. In nucleotides, the CDR3 is TGTGCCAGCAGCGTAGGGACACCCTCAAGGAACGAGCAGTACTTC.

CDR3 loop: CASSEEGVSEQYF. CDR3 nucleotides: TGTGCCAGCAGTGAGGAGGGAGTTAGCGAGCAGTACTTC. J is TRBJ2-7 and V is TRBV2; the D gene is possibly TRBD2 (6 bases). V lost 3 bases, J lost 6 bases, and 12 bases lay in between. Per the germline V gene, CDR1 is SNHLY and CDR2 is FYNNEI. The CDR3 length is 13 residues.

This clone came up a few times. The chain is built from TRBV5-1 and TRBJ1-1; weak D call: TRBD1 (5 bases). Trimming left V 0 bases short and J 3 bases short, with 12 bases between. CDR3 length equals 15 residues. CDR1 is SGHRS and CDR2 is YFSETQ in the germline V gene. In DNA form, the CDR3 reads TGCGCCAGCAGCTTGGCCGGGGGGGAATACACTGAAGCTTTCTTT. Its protein is CASSLAGGEYTEAFF.

The chain recombines TRBV7-2 with TRBJ1-5; D not resolved. The germline V and J ends were trimmed by 0 bases and 0 bases, with 12 bases remaining between them. Germline loops: CDR1 SGHTA, CDR2 FQGNSA. CDR3 length: 17 residues. The CDR3 DNA sequence: TGTGCCAGCAGCTTAGCGCAGGCTACTTATAGCAATCAGCCCCAGCATTTT. Translation: CASSLAQATYSNQPQHF.

This chain connects TRBV5-4 to TRBJ2-7; 7 bases are shared with TRBD2. Per germline, CDR1 SGHNT and CDR2 YYREEE (reference sequence). V dropped 4 bases and J dropped 1; count of bases not matched to a gene: 5. The CDR3 has 14 amino acids. CDR3 nucleotide sequence: TGTGCCAGCAGCCCCGGGACTATGTCCTACGAGCAGTACTTC. Its translation is CASSPGTMSYEQYF.

This rearrangement joins TRBV2 to TRBJ1-1; D not resolved. Trimming shortened V by 0 bases and J by 4 bases, and 9 bases separated the two germline ends. This CDR3 is built from 14 residues. Germline loops: CDR1 SNHLY, CDR2 FYNNEI. As DNA, the CDR3 is TGTGCCAGCAGTGAAGCGCGACAAGCCACTGAAGCTTTCTTT. This gives the protein CASSEARQATEAFF.

The chain is built from TRBV30 and TRBJ2-1; TRBD1 matches 7 bases. Germline assignment: CDR1 GTSNPN and CDR2 SVGIG (reference sequence). Trimming at V came to 0 bases and at J to 6 bases, leaving 11 bases not matched to a gene. The CDR3 has 16 residues. The CDR3: CAWSVWVGGVGNEQFF. CDR3 in DNA: TGTGCCTGGAGTGTATGGGTAGGGGGCGTAGGCAATGAGCAGTTCTTC.

The chain employs TRBV19 and TRBJ2-1; 11 positions match TRBD2. This CDR3 region has 17 residues. The trim removed 6 bases at V and 2 bases at J, leaving 9 bases unmatched. Per germline, CDR1 LNHDA and CDR2 SQIVND (reference sequence). In DNA form, the CDR3 reads TGTGCCAGTAGCAAGATGTTAGCGGGAGGGCCCTACAATGAGCAGTTCTTC. This translates into CASSKMLAGGPYNEQFF. The whole variable domain, filled in from reference TRBV19 and TRBJ2-1, reads DGGITQSPKYLFRKEGQNVTLSCEQNLNHDAMYWYRQDPGQGLRLIYYSQIVNDFQKGDIAEGYSVSREKKESFPLTVTSAQKNPTAFYLCASSKMLAGGPYNEQFFGPGTRLTVL.

DNA of the CDR3: TGTGCCAGCAGTCGATCAGCGGGAGAATGGGAGACCCAGTACTTC. As protein: CASSRSAGEWETQYF. The chain carries TRBV28 and TRBJ2-5, with TRBD2 identical over 8 bases. Germline loops: CDR1 MDHEN, CDR2 SYDVKM. J lost 5 bases, V lost 5 bases, and 10 bases had no gene match. The CDR3 is 15 amino acids.

The rearrangement joins TRBV2 to TRBJ1-5, with TRBD1 matching 9 bases. V was pared by 6 bases and J by 0 bases, with 9 bases of the junction left unmatched. From germline, CDR1 is SNHLY and CDR2 FYNNEI. CDR3 length: 17 amino acids. CDR3: CASSRTGQGGSNQPQHF. In DNA, the CDR3 is TGTGCCAGCAGCCGTACGGGACAGGGAGGTAGCAATCAGCCCCAGCATTTT. Looking up the rest from reference TRBV2 and TRBJ1-5 gives the full variable domain: EPEVTQTPSHQVTQMGQEVILRCVPISNHLYFYWYRQILGQKVEFLVSFYNNEISEKSEIFDDQFSVERPDGSNFTLKIRSTKLEDSAMYFCASSRTGQGGSNQPQHFGDGTRLSIL.

This clone appeared once. The gene calls are TRBV5-1 and TRBJ2-1; TRBD2 matches 7 bases. V shed 1 base, J shed 4 bases, and the junction held 5 bases outside the gene matches. The length of the CDR3 is 15 residues. The germline V gene encodes CDR1 SGHRS and CDR2 YFSETQ. The CDR3 spells CASSLSASGYNEQFF. CDR3 DNA sequence: TGCGCCAGCAGCTTGTCGGCTAGCGGTTACAATGAGCAGTTCTTC.

This clone was seen a handful of times. This chain uses TRBV5-1 with TRBJ2-5, with 9 bases fitting TRBD1. Germline assignment: CDR1 SGHRS and CDR2 YFSETQ. J was trimmed by 5 bases and V by 2 bases; bases with no gene match: 10. The CDR3 has 16 residues. CDR3 bases: TGCGCCAGCAGCTTTGGACAGGGGAACCTTAGGGAGACCCAGTACTTC. Translated: CASSFGQGNLRETQYF.

The V and J genes are TRBV2 and TRBJ2-5; TRBD2 aligns across 10 bases. From germline, CDR1 is SNHLY and CDR2 FYNNEI. This CDR3 is built from 15 residues. V shed 7 bases, J shed 1 base, and the junction held 6 bases outside the gene matches. Here the CDR3 reads CASTWTSGSQETQYF. CDR3 in DNA: TGTGCCAGCACGTGGACTAGCGGATCCCAAGAGACCCAGTACTTC.

This chain uses TRBV9 with TRBJ1-4; perhaps TRBD1 as D (6 bases). The germline gives CDR1 SGDLS, CDR2 YYNGEE. V was clipped by 0 bases and J by 8 bases, with 14 bases between them. The CDR3 contains 15 residues. The CDR3 DNA reads TGTGCCAGCAGCGTAGGGGAGACAGGAGACGAAAAACTGTTTTTT. It specifies CASSVGETGDEKLFF. Combining the CDR3 with reference TRBV9 and TRBJ1-4 gives the whole variable domain DSGVTQTPKHLITATGQRVTLRCSPRSGDLSVYWYQQSLDQGLQFLIQYYNGEERAKGNILERFSAQQFPDLHSELNLSSLELGDSALYFCASSVGETGDEKLFFGSGTQLSVL.

The rearrangement uses TRBV28 and TRBJ2-6, with D perhaps TRBD2 (6 bases). Germline V gene lookup returns CDR1 MDHEN and CDR2 SYDVKM. The CDR3 extends over 12 amino acids. The V end was cut by 8 bases, the J end by 7 bases, with 9 bases between. The CDR3 loop is CASGGRANVLTF. As DNA, the CDR3 is TGTGCCAGCGGAGGGAGAGCCAACGTCCTGACTTTC.

The rearrangement uses TRBV5-6 and TRBJ1-2; TRBD1 aligns across 8 bases. The CDR3 contains 16 residues. From germline, CDR1 is SGHDT and CDR2 YYEEEE. The V gene end was trimmed by 3 bases and the J gene end by 0 bases; junction bases not matched to a gene: 7. The CDR3 sequence is CASSWWDRPPNYGYTF. The CDR3 DNA reads TGTGCCAGCAGCTGGTGGGACAGGCCCCCTAACTATGGCTACACCTTC.

V and J are TRBV12-3 or TRBV12-4 and TRBJ1-1; 7 bases are shared with TRBD1. Trimming took 7 bases from V and 5 from J; bases not matched to a gene: 7. CDR3 length: 13 amino acids. CDR3 loop: CASTSQQGTEAFF. Here the CDR3 DNA reads TGTGCCAGCACCTCTCAACAGGGGACTGAAGCTTTCTTT.

The chain uses TRBV5-1 and TRBJ1-1, with D possibly matching TRBD1 (5 bases). With 4 bases removed from V and 4 bases from J, the gap between germline ends came to 14 bases. CDR3 length equals 14 residues. Germline-derived CDR1 and CDR2 are SGHRS and YFSETQ. Here the CDR3 DNA reads TGCGCCAGCAGCCCCTTTGGGGGGACCACTGAAGCTTTCTTT. It translates to CASSPFGGTTEAFF.

The V gene is TRBV2, the J gene TRBJ2-7; D is unclear. Germline V CDR1 and CDR2: SNHLY, FYNNEI. The CDR3 length is 11 residues. Trimming removed 2 bases at V and 3 bases at J, with 2 bases between. The CDR3 bases are TGTGCCAGCAGTGAATACTACGAGCAGTACTTC. The encoded protein is CASSEYYEQYF. The entire variable domain, with the rest obtained from reference TRBV2 and TRBJ2-7, is as follows: EPEVTQTPSHQVTQMGQEVILRCVPISNHLYFYWYRQILGQKVEFLVSFYNNEISEKSEIFDDQFSVERPDGSNFTLKIRSTKLEDSAMYFCASSEYYEQYFGPGTRLTVT.

This clone is a singleton in its sample. The chain recombines TRBV10-3 with TRBJ1-5; D not resolved. Trimming took 8 bases from V and 5 from J, leaving 10 bases between them. This CDR3 comprises 12 residues. Germline V gives CDR1 ENHRY, CDR2 SYGVKD. For the CDR3, the DNA is TGTGCCATCGGGAAGGGAGATCAGCCCCAGCATTTT. This encodes CAIGKGDQPQHF.

The chain links TRBV3-1 (or the pseudogene TRBV3-2) to TRBJ1-4, with a weak D call TRBD1 (5 bases). Germline V gene data show CDR1 as LGHDT and CDR2 as YNNKEL (reference sequence). The CDR3 spans 14 residues. V was shortened by 2 bases and J by 8 bases, with 12 bases between the two germline ends. CDR3 protein: CASSQRGIEEKLFF. CDR3 DNA: TGTGCCAGCAGCCAACGGGGGATTGAAGAAAAACTGTTTTTT.

This clone has only one observation. The V call is TRBV6-5, the J call TRBJ1-4; TRBD1 agrees at 10 bases. In germline, CDR1 is MNHEY, CDR2 SVGAGI. This CDR3 is built from 14 residues. Losses at the gene ends were 8 bases for V and 7 bases for J; bases not matched to a gene: 7. CDR3 bases: TGTGCCAGCCGCAGACAGGGGGCGAGTGAAAAACTGTTTTTT. As protein: CASRRQGASEKLFF.

This clone has a handful of counts. The chain joins TRBV5-1 to TRBJ1-2, with a weak D call TRBD1 (5 bases). The CDR3 runs to 14 residues. The germline V gene encodes CDR1 SGHRS and CDR2 YFSETQ. V was trimmed by 3 bases and J by 2 bases, leaving 11 bases between them. In nucleotides, the CDR3 is TGCGCCAGCAGCTCACCTGGGGCCAACTATGGCTACACCTTC. This codes for CASSSPGANYGYTF.